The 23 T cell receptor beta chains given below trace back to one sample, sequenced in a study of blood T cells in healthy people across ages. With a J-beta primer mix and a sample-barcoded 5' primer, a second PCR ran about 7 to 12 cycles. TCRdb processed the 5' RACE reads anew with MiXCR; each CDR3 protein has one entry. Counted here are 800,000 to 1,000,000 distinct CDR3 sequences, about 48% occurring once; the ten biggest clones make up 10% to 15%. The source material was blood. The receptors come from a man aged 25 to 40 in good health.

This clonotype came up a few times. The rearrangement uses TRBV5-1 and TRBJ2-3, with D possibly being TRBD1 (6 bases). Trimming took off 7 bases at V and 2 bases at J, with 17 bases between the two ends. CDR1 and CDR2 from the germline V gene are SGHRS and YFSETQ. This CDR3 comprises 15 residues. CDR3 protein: CASGPGTRDTDTQYF. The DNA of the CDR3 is TGCGCCAGCGGTCCTGGGACACGAGACACAGATACGCAGTATTTT.

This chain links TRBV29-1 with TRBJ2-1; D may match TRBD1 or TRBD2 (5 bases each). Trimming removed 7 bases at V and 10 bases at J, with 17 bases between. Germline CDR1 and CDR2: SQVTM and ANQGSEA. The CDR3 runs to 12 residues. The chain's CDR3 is CSAGTQGGEQFF. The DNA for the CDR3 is TGCAGCGCCGGGACGCAGGGTGGAGAGCAGTTCTTC.

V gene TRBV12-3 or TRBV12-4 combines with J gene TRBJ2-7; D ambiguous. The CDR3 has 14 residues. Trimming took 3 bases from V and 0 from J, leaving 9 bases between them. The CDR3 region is CASSFTASSYEQYF. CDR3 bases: TGTGCCAGCAGTTTCACGGCTAGCTCCTACGAGCAGTACTTC.

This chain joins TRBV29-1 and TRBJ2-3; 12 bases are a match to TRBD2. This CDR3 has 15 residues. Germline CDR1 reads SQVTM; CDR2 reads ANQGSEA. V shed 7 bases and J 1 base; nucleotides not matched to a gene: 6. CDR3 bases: TGCAGCGGCAGACTAGCGGGGGTCGGCACAGATACGCAGTATTTT. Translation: CSGRLAGVGTDTQYF.

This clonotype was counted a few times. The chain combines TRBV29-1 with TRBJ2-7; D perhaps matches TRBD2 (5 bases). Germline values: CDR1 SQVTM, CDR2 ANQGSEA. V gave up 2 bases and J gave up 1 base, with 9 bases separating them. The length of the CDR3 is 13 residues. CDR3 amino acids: CSVEWTGSYEQYF. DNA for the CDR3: TGCAGCGTTGAATGGACGGGGTCCTACGAGCAGTACTTC.

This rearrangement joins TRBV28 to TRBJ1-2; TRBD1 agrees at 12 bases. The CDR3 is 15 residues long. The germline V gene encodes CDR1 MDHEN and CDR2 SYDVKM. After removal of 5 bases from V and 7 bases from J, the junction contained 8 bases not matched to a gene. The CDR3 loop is CASSPLGQGARGYTF. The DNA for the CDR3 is TGTGCCAGCAGTCCGCTGGGACAGGGGGCGCGTGGCTACACCTTC.

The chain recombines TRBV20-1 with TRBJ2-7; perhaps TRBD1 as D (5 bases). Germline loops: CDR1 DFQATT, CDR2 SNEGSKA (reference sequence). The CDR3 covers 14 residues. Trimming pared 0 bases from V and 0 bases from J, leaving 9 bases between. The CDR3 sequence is CSARDGRDSYEQYF. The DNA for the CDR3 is TGCAGTGCTAGAGACGGCAGGGACTCCTACGAGCAGTACTTC.

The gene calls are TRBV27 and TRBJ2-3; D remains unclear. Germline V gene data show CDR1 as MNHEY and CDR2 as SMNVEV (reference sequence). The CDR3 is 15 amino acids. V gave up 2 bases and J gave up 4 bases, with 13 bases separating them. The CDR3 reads CASSLMGLRPDTQYF. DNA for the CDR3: TGTGCCAGCAGTTTAATGGGTCTGAGGCCAGATACGCAGTATTTT.

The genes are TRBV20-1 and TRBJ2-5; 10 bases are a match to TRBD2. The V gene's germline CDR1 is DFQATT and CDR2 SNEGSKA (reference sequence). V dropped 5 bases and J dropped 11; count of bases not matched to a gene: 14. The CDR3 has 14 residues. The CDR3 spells CSAQLAGYGEGQYF. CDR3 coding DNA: TGCAGTGCTCAACTAGCGGGATACGGAGAGGGTCAGTACTTC.

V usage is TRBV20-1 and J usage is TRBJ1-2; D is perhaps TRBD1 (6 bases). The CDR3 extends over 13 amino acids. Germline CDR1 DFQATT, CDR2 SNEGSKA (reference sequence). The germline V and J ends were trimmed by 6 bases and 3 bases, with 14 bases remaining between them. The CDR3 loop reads CSAEPQGYYGYTF. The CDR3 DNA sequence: TGCAGTGCCGAACCCCAGGGGTACTATGGCTACACCTTC.

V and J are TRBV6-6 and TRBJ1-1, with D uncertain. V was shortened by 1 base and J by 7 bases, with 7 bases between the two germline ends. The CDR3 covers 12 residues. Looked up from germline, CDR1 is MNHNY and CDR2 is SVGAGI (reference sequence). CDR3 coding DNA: TGTGCCAGCAGTTACTACGGCGGTGAAGCTTTCTTT. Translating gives CASSYYGGEAFF.

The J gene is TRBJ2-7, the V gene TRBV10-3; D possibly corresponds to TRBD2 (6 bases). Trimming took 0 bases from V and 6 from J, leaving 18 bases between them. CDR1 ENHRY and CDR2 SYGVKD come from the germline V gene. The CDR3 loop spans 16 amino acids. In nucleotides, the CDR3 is TGTGCCATCAGTGAGTCGGGCGGGATGTCCCTAGGCGAGCAGTACTTC. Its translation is CAISESGGMSLGEQYF.

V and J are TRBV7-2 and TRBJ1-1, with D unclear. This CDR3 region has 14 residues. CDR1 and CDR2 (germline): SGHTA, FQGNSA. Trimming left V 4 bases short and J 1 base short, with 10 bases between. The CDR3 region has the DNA TGTGCCAGCAGCTCCGAAGGCAGGAACACTGAAGCTTTCTTT. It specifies CASSSEGRNTEAFF.

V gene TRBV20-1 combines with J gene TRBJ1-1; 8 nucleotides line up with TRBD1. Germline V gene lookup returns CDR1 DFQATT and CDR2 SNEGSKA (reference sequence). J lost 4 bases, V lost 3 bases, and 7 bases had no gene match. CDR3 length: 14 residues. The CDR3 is CSASPRGRGTEAFF. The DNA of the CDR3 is TGCAGTGCTAGTCCCAGGGGGCGAGGCACTGAAGCTTTCTTT.

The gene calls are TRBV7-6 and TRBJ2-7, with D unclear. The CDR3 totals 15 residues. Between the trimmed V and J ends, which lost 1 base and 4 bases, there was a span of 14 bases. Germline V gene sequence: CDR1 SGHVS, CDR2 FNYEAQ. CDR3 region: CASSLGSPGFYEQYF. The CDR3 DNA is TGTGCCAGCAGCTTAGGGTCCCCAGGCTTTTACGAGCAGTACTTC.

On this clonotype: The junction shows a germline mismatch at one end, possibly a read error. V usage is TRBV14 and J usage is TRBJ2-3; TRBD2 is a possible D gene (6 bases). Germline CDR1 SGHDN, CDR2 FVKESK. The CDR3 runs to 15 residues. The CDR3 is CASSQEPGVAYEQYF. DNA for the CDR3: TGTGCCAGCAGCCAAGAACCGGGGGTTGCCTACGAGCAGTACTTT.

The CDR3 protein is CASSYSWRSSMNTEAFF. The CDR3 DNA is TGTGCCAGCAGTTACTCGTGGCGGAGCTCTATGAACACTGAAGCTTTCTTT. This chain connects TRBV6-6 to TRBJ1-1; D gene ambiguous. V lost 0 bases, J lost 0 bases, and 14 bases lay in between. Per germline, CDR1 MNHNY and CDR2 SVGAGI (reference sequence). There are 17 residues in the CDR3.

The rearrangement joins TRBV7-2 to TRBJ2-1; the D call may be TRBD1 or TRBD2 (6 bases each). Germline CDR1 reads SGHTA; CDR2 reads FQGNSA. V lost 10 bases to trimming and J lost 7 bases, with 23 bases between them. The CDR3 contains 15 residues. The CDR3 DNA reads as TGTGCCACGGGGAAGGGGGGCAGTCAGGAAAATGAGCAGTTCTTC. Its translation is CATGKGGSQENEQFF.

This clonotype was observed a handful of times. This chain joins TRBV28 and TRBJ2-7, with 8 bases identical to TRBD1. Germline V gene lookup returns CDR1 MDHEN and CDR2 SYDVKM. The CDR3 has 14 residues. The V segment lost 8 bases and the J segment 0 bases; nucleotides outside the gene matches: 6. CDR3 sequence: CASLKDRASYEQYF. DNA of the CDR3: TGTGCCAGCCTTAAGGACAGGGCCTCCTACGAGCAGTACTTC.

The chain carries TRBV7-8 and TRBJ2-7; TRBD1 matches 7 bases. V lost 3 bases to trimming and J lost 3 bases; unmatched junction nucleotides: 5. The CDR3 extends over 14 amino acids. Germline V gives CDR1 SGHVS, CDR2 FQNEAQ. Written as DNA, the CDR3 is TGTGCCAGCAGCTTGGGACAGTTGAACTACGAGCAGTACTTC. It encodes CASSLGQLNYEQYF.

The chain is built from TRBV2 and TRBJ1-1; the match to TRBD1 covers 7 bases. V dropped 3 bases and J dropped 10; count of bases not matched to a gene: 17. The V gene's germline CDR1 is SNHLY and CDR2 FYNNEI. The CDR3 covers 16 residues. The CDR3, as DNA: TGTGCCAGCAGTGAGACAGGGAATCGTAGAGGGGTCGGAGCTTTCTTT. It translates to CASSETGNRRGVGAFF.

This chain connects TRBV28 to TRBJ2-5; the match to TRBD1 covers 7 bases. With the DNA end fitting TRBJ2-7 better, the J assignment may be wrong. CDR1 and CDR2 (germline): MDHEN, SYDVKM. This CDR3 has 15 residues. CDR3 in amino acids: CASSDRQGISYEQYF. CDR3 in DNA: TGTGCCAGCAGTGACAGACAGGGTATATCCTACGAGCAGTACTTC.

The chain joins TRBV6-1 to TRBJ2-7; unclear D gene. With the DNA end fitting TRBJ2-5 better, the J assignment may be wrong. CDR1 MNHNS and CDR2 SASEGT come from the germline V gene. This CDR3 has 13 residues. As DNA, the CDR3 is TGTGCCAGCAGTGAACTCTTACCGGGGACCCAGTACTTC. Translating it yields CASSELLPGTQYF.